These 15 T cell receptor beta chains originate from one sample sequenced in a study of cytomegalovirus exposure and HLA in healthy donors. Assay: immunoSEQ multiplex PCR; the TCRdb copy retains only in-frame clones and omits some. The table has 130,000 to 150,000 clones, just over 85% seen once. Sequencing was performed on PBMCs. These receptor sequences come from a woman between 18 and 30 years old in good health and CMV-seropositive.

This clone occurred once. The V call is TRBV19, the J call TRBJ2-7; D uncertain. This CDR3 has 13 amino acids. Germline V gene sequence: CDR1 LNHDA, CDR2 SQIVND (reference sequence). Trimming removed 0 bases at V and 4 bases at J, with 7 bases between. CDR3 coding DNA: TGTGCCAGTAGTATAGACGGAGAATACGAGCAGTACTTC. Protein product: CASSIDGEYEQYF.

This chain connects TRBV28 to TRBJ1-2; TRBD1 might be the D (6 bases). This CDR3 spans 13 amino acids. Per the germline V gene, CDR1 is MDHEN and CDR2 is SYDVKM. Trimming shortened V by 7 bases and J by 7 bases, and 16 bases separated the two germline ends. As DNA, the CDR3 is TGTGCCAGCACTAAGCAGGGGATCCGTGGCTACACCTTC. This sequence encodes CASTKQGIRGYTF.

V and J are TRBV5-1 and TRBJ2-7; the D gene is possibly TRBD1 (5 bases). Germline V gene lookup returns CDR1 SGHRS and CDR2 YFSETQ. This CDR3 has 15 amino acids. V lost 6 bases to trimming and J lost 7 bases, with 23 bases between them. The CDR3 DNA sequence: TGCGCCAGCACCGAGGCTGGACACTATTTAGGGGAGCAGTACTTC. Amino acids: CASTEAGHYLGEQYF.

V is TRBV27 and J is TRBJ2-7; a possible D gene is TRBD2 (5 bases). V lost 6 bases and J lost 5, with 17 bases in between. The germline CDR1 and CDR2 sequences are MNHEY and SMNVEV (reference sequence). CDR3 length: 14 residues. The CDR3 DNA sequence: TGTGCCAGCAGGCCTACACGGGGAGCCCACGAGCAGTACTTC. This codes for CASRPTRGAHEQYF.

The gene calls are TRBV27 and TRBJ2-3, with 7 positions matching TRBD2. This CDR3 is 17 amino acids long. J lost 7 bases, V lost 2 bases, and 15 bases had no gene match. The germline gives CDR1 MNHEY, CDR2 SMNVEV (reference sequence). The CDR3 reads CASSLREATEGTNTQYF. In DNA, the CDR3 is TGTGCCAGCAGTTTACGGGAAGCAACAGAGGGGACTAATACGCAGTATTTT.

The V and J genes are TRBV21-1 and TRBJ2-1; the table assigns TRBD2, which was not confirmed against the DNA. TRBV21-1 is labeled a pseudogene. This CDR3 has 14 amino acids. The CDR3 loop reads CASSKLEGDNEQFF. The DNA for the CDR3 is TGTGCCAGCAGCAAATTAGAGGGAGACAATGAGCAGTTCTTC.

The table lists this clone with a count of one. The chain recombines TRBV7-9 with TRBJ2-5; TRBD2 might be the D (6 bases). The V gene's germline CDR1 is SEHNR and CDR2 FQNEAQ (reference sequence). The length of the CDR3 is 15 residues. The V end was cut by 3 bases, the J end by 5 bases, with 16 bases between. The CDR3 spells CASSLGGAAGETQYF. In DNA form, the CDR3 reads TGTGCCAGCAGCTTGGGGGGAGCGGCCGGCGAGACCCAGTACTTC. Full variable domain (missing parts from reference TRBV7-9 and TRBJ2-5): DTGVSQNPRHKITKRGQNVTFRCDPISEHNRLYWYRQTLGQGPEFLTYFQNEAQLEKSRLLSDRFSAERPKGSFSTLEIQRTEQGDSAMYLCASSLGGAAGETQYFGPGTRLLVL.

This chain joins TRBV5-1 and TRBJ2-1; D is perhaps TRBD2 (5 bases). CDR3 length: 15 residues. The V gene's germline CDR1 is SGHRS and CDR2 YFSETQ. Trimming took 0 bases from V and 9 from J, leaving 16 bases between them. CDR3 nucleotide sequence: TGCGCCAGCAGCTTGGAGATCGGGATCGTCGGTGAGCAGTTCTTC. This translates into CASSLEIGIVGEQFF.

This chain connects TRBV2 to TRBJ2-1, with 15 bases matching TRBD2. This CDR3 has 20 residues. V shed 6 bases and J 0 bases; nucleotides not matched to a gene: 12. Germline V lookup: CDR1 SNHLY, CDR2 FYNNEI. Written as DNA, the CDR3 is TGTGCCAGCAGCCCGCTTGGAGGACTAGCGGGAGGGACCTCCTACAATGAGCAGTTCTTC. This codes for CASSPLGGLAGGTSYNEQFF.

This chain connects TRBV2 to TRBJ1-2; D is perhaps TRBD1 (6 bases). This CDR3 is built from 14 residues. Trimming took 5 bases from V and 8 from J, leaving 18 bases between them. Per germline, CDR1 SNHLY and CDR2 FYNNEI. This chain's CDR3 is CASSRRGGYEGYTF. CDR3 DNA: TGTGCCAGCAGTCGAAGGGGGGGCTATGAAGGCTACACCTTC.

The chain uses TRBV11-3 and TRBJ2-3, with unresolved D. The CDR3 sequence is 14 residues long. Trimming shortened V by 5 bases and J by 1 base, and 10 bases separated the two germline ends. The germline V gene has CDR1 SGHNT and CDR2 YENEEA. The chain's CDR3 is CASSQARGTDTQYF. Written as DNA, the CDR3 is TGTGCCAGCAGCCAAGCCCGCGGCACAGATACGCAGTATTTT. The full variable domain, its missing parts supplied by reference TRBV11-3 and TRBJ2-3, is EAGVVQSPRYKIIEKKQPVAFWCNPISGHNTLYWYLQNLGQGPELLIRYENEEAVDDSQLPKDRFSAERLKGVDSTLKIQPAELGDSAVYLCASSQARGTDTQYFGPGTRLTVL.

The chain employs TRBV7-9 and TRBJ2-2, with 11 bases that match TRBD1. V lost 3 bases to trimming and J lost 4 bases; unmatched junction nucleotides: 1. This CDR3 has 15 amino acids. Germline assignment: CDR1 SEHNR and CDR2 FQNEAQ (reference sequence). DNA for the CDR3: TGTGCCAGCAGCTTTGGGACAGGGGGCACCGGGGAGCTGTTTTTT. Translated: CASSFGTGGTGELFF.

This chain uses TRBV18 with TRBJ2-3; tentative D call: TRBD2 (5 bases). The CDR3 is made up of 15 amino acids. V lost 4 bases and J 1 base, leaving 12 bases between the germline ends. Germline V gene lookup returns CDR1 KGHSH and CDR2 LQKENI. The CDR3 nucleotides are TGTGCCAGCTCACAGGAGGTGCGGGGCACAGATACGCAGTATTTT. Amino acids: CASSQEVRGTDTQYF.

This clone was observed once. The chain carries TRBV5-1 and TRBJ2-7; 8 bases line up with TRBD1. CDR1 and CDR2 (germline): SGHRS, YFSETQ. Unmatched junction bases numbered 11, after V lost 4 bases and J lost 5 bases. The CDR3 contains 15 residues. DNA for the CDR3: TGCGCCAGCAGCAAAGGACAGGGAGTAAGCGACGAGCAGTACTTC. Its translation is CASSKGQGVSDEQYF.

The rearrangement uses TRBV6-1 and TRBJ1-2; D gene uncertain. Germline CDR1 reads MNHNS; CDR2 reads SASEGT. The CDR3 extends over 15 amino acids. V dropped 4 bases and J dropped 6 bases, with 18 bases sitting between them. The CDR3 is CASSATRQGIDGYTF. CDR3 sequence (DNA): TGTGCCAGCAGTGCCACGAGGCAAGGTATCGATGGCTACACCTTC.